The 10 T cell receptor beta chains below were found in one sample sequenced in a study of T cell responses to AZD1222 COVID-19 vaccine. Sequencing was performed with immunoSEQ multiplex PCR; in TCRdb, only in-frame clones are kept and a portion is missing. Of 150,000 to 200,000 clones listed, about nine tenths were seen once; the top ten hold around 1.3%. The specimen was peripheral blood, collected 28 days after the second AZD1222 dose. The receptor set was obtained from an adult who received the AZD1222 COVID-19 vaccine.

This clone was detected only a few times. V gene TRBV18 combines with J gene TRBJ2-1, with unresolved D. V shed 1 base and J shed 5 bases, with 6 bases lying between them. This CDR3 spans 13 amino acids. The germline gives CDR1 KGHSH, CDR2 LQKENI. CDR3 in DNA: TGTGCCAGCTCACCACGGCAAAACAATGAGCAGTTCTTC. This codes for CASSPRQNNEQFF.

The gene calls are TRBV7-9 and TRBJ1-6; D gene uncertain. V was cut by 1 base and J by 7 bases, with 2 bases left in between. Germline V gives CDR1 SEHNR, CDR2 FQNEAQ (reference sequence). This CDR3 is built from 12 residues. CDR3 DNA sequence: TGTGCCAGCAGCTTAGGGAATTCACCCCTCCACTTT. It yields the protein CASSLGNSPLHF.

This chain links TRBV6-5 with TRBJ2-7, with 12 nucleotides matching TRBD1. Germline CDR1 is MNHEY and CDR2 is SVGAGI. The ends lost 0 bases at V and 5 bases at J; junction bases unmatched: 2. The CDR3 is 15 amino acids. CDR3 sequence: CASSYSGQGANEQYF. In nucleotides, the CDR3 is TGTGCCAGCAGTTACTCGGGACAGGGGGCTAACGAGCAGTACTTC.

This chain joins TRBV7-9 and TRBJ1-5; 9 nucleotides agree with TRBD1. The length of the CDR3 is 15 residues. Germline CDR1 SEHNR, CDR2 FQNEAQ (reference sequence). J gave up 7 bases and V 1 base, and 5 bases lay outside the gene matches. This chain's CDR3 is CASSLGGQGTQPQHF. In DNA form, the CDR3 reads TGTGCCAGCAGCTTAGGGGGACAGGGAACGCAGCCCCAGCATTTT.

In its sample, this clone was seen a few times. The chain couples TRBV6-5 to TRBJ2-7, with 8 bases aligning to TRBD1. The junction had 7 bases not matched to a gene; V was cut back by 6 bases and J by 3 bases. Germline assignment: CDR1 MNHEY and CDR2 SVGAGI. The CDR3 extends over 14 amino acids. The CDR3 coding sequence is TGTGCCAGCAGCGCCCGCGACAGGGGCTACGAGCAGTACTTC. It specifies CASSARDRGYEQYF.

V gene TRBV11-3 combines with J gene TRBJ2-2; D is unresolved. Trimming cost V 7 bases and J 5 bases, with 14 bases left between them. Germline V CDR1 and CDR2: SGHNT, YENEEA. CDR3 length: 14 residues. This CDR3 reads CASTWTHETGELFF. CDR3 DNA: TGTGCCAGCACCTGGACCCACGAGACCGGGGAGCTGTTTTTT.

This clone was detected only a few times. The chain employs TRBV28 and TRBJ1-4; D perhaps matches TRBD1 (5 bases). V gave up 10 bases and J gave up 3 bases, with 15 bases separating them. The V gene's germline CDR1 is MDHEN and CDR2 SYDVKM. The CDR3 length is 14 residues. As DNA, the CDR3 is TGTGCCACTCGAGGGGAGACTGCTAATGAAAAACTGTTTTTT. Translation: CATRGETANEKLFF.

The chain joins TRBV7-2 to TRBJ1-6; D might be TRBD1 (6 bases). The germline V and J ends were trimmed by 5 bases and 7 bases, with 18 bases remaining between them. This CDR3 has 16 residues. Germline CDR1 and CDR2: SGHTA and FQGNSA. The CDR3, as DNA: TGTGCCAGCAGCCGCTTCCAGGGGACGGACAATTCACCCCTCCACTTT. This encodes CASSRFQGTDNSPLHF.

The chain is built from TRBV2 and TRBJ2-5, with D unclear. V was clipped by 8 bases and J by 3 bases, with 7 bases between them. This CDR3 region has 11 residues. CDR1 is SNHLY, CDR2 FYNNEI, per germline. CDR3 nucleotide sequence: TGTGCCAGCGGGGTGGAAGAGACCCAGTACTTC. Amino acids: CASGVEETQYF.

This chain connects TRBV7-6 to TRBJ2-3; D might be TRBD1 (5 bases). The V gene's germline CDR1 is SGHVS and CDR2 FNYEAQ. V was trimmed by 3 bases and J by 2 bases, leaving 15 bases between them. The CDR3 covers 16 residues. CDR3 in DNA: TGTGCCAGCAGCTTGGGGCCTAGGCCAAACACAGATACGCAGTATTTT. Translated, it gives CASSLGPRPNTDTQYF.